There are a few counts of the clone carrying this T cell receptor (beta chain). Its antigen remains unidentified. Patients aged 18 to 65 with hyperthyroidism were newly diagnosed, with duration under 2 months. RNA transcripts were the template for amplifying TCR beta CDR3 regions. TCR CDR3 underwent first-round RT-PCR with the HTBI primer set. TCRdb reprocessed the multiplex PCR reads via MiXCR and lists one record per CDR3 protein. The sample contains a few hundred thousand distinct CDR3 sequences, 15% to 19% of which appear only once. The data originate from a study of T cells in Graves' hyperthyroidism and ophthalmopathy. Study-level findings and limits: Researchers found most expanded thyroid clonotypes above 0.001 in blood as well.

The ends lost 1 base at V and 4 bases at J; junction bases unmatched: 9. Germline lookup yields CDR1 DFQATT and CDR2 SNEGSKA (reference sequence). The CDR3 is made up of 16 amino acids. What was sequenced was blood. The rearrangement links TRBV20-1 to TRBJ2-3; TRBD2 matches at 9 bases. The clonotype comes from a woman younger than 35 with Graves' hyperthyroidism. CDR3 loop: CSARGPRAGGADTQYF. The CDR3 DNA reads TGCAGTGCTAGAGGTCCCCGAGCGGGGGGCGCAGATACGCAGTATTTT.